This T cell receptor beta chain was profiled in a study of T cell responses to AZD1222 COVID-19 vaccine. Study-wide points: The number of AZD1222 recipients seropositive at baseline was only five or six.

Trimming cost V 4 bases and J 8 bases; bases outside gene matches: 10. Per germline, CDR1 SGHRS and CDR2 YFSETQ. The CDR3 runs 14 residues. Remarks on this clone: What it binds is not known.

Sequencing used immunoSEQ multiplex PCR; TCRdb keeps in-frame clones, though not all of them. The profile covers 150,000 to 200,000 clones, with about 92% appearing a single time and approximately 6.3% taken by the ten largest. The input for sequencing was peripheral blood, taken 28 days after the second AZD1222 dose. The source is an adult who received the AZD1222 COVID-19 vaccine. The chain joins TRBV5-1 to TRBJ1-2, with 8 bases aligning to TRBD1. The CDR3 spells CASSDGATGVGYTF. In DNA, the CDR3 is TGCGCCAGCAGCGACGGCGCGACAGGGGTCGGCTACACCTTC.